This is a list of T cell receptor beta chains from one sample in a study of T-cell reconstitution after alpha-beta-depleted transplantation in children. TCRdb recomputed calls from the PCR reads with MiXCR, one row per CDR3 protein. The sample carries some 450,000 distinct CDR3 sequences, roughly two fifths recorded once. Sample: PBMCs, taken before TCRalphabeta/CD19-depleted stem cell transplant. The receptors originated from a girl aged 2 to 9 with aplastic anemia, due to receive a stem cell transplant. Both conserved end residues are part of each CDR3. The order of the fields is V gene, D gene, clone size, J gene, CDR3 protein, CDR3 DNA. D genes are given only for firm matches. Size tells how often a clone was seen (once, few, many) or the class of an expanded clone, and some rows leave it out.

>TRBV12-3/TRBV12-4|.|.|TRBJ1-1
CASSLIPTHRRNTEAFF
TGTGCCAGCAGTTTAATCCCCACGCACCGACGTAACACTGAAGCTTTCTTT
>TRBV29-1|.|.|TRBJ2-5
CSVALDTTETQYF
TGCAGCGTTGCGCTGGACACAACAGAGACCCAGTACTTC
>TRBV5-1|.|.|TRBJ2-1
CASSTWDTYNEQFF
TGCGCCAGCAGCACATGGGACACCTACAATGAGCAGTTCTTC
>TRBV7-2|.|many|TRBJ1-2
CASNRGPPYGYTF
TGTGCCAGCAATCGGGGTCCCCCCTATGGCTACACCTTC
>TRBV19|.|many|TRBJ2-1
CASSIGSGNEQFF
TGTGCCAGTAGTATCGGCAGCGGCAATGAGCAGTTCTTC
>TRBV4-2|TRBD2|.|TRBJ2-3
CASSQDPAGGPNTDTQYF
TGTGCCAGCAGCCAAGATCCGGCGGGAGGGCCAAACACAGATACGCAGTATTTT
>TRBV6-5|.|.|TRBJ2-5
CASSFRDRLDKETQYF
TGTGCCAGCAGTTTCCGCGACCGACTAGACAAAGAGACCCAGTACTTC
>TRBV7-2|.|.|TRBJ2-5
CASSFQGPQYF
TGTGCCAGCAGCTTTCAAGGCCCCCAGTACTTC
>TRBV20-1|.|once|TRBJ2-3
CSARGSVTDTQYF
TGCAGTGCTAGGGGAAGCGTCACAGATACGCAGTATTTT
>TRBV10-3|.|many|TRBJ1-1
CACEVGTGSRGGEAFF
TGTGCCTGCGAGGTCGGTACAGGGAGCCGGGGGGGTGAAGCTTTCTTT
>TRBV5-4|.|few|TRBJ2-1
CASSLDKKSYNEQFF
TGTGCCAGCAGCTTAGATAAAAAATCCTACAATGAGCAGTTCTTC
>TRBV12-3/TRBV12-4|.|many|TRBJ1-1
CASSVDRNTEAFF
TGTGCCAGCAGTGTGGACAGGAACACTGAAGCTTTCTTT
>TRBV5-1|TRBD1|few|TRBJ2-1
CASSYGTGFGNEQFF
TGCGCCAGCAGCTATGGGACAGGGTTCGGGAATGAGCAGTTCTTC
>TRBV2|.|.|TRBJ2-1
CASSEKLTGLGNEQFF
TGTGCCAGCAGTGAAAAGCTCACGGGGTTGGGGAATGAGCAGTTCTTC
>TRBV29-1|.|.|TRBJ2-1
CSVVERNPNEQFF
TGCAGCGTTGTCGAGCGGAATCCTAATGAGCAGTTCTTC
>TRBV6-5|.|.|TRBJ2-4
CASSGDGNIQSF
TGTGCCAGCAGCGGCGACGGAAACATTCAGTCCTTC
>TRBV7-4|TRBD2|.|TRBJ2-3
CASSTPQAGAISCTDTQYF
TGTGCCAGCAGCACCCCCCAAGCGGGAGCGATCTCTTGCACAGATACGCAGTATTTT
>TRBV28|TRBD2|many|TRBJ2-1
CASSLMSSGRNEQFF
TGTGCCAGCAGTTTGATGTCTAGCGGGAGGAATGAGCAGTTCTTC
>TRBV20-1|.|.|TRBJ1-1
CSAILMMGTKAFF
TGCAGTGCCATCCTGATGATGGGGACGAAAGCTTTCTTT
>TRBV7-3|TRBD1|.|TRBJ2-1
CASSWRTGKYDEQFF
TGTGCCAGCAGCTGGCGGACAGGGAAGTACGATGAGCAGTTCTTC
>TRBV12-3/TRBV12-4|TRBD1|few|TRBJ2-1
CASSRPGQGYNEQFF
TGTGCCAGCAGCAGACCGGGACAGGGATACAATGAGCAGTTCTTC
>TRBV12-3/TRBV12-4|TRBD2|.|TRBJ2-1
CASTSGGAMREQFF
TGTGCCAGCACCAGCGGGGGGGCCATGCGTGAGCAGTTCTTC
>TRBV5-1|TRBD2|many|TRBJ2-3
CASSLDGRGTDTQYF
TGCGCCAGCAGCTTGGATGGGCGGGGGACAGATACGCAGTATTTT
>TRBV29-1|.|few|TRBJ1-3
CSVTGPLQGLGNTIYF
TGCAGCGTGACGGGGCCCCTTCAGGGACTGGGAAACACCATATATTTT
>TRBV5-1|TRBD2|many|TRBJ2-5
CASSTTGTKETQYF
TGCGCCAGCAGCACCACCGGGACTAAAGAGACCCAGTACTTC
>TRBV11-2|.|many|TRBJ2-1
CASSPIADAYNEQFF
TGTGCCAGCAGCCCAATAGCGGACGCCTACAATGAGCAGTTCTTC
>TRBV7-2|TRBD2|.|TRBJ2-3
CASSQPWREGADTQYF
TGTGCCAGCAGCCAACCCTGGCGGGAGGGTGCAGATACGCAGTATTTT
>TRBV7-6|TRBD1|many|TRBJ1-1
CASSLVDRGHTEAFF
TGTGCCAGCAGCTTAGTAGACAGGGGGCACACTGAAGCTTTCTTT
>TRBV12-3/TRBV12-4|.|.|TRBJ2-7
CASSSNSKGSYEQYF
TGTGCCAGCAGTTCGAACAGTAAGGGTTCCTACGAGCAGTACTTC
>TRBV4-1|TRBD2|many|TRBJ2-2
CASSAGTSGVGELFF
TGCGCCAGCAGCGCCGGGACTAGCGGGGTCGGGGAGCTGTTTTTT
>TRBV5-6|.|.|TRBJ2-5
CASSAVGQETQYF
TGTGCCAGCAGCGCGGTAGGCCAAGAGACCCAGTACTTC
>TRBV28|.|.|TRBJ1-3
CASSGNTIYF
TGTGCCAGCAGCGGAAACACCATATATTTT
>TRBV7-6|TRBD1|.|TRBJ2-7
CASSLRWGGTGENEQYF
TGTGCCAGCAGCTTGAGGTGGGGGGGGACAGGGGAAAACGAGCAGTACTTC
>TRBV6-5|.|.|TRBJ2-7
CASSYSAGETYEQYF
TGTGCCAGCAGTTATTCGGCGGGCGAAACCTACGAGCAGTACTTC
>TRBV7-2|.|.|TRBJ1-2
CASADQPGVYGYTF
TGTGCCAGCGCGGACCAGCCTGGGGTCTATGGCTACACCTTC
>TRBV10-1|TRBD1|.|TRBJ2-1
CASSDPVTGSYNEQFF
TGCGCCAGCAGTGATCCCGTGACAGGGTCGTACAATGAGCAGTTCTTC
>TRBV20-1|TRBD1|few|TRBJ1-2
CSARSGGALYGYTF
TGCAGTGCTAGGTCAGGGGGTGCCCTCTATGGCTACACCTTC
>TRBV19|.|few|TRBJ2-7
CASSSAGRYEQYF
TGTGCCAGTAGTTCGGCGGGTAGGTACGAGCAGTACTTC
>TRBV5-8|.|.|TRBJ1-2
CASRMKQGINYGYTF
TGTGCCAGCAGGATGAAACAGGGAATCAACTATGGCTACACCTTC
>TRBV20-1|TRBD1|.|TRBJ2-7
CSARQGANEQYF
TGCAGTGCTAGACAGGGGGCTAACGAGCAGTACTTC
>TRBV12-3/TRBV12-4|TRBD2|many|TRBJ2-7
CASSLGLAVPYEQYF
TGTGCCAGCAGTTTGGGACTAGCGGTCCCCTACGAGCAGTACTTC
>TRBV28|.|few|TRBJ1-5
CASSLYRYSNQPQHF
TGTGCCAGCAGCTTATACCGTTATAGCAATCAGCCCCAGCATTTT
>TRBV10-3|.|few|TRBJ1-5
CAGNQPQHF
TGTGCCGGTAATCAGCCCCAGCATTTT
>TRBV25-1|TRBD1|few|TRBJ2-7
CASSNRDRAYEQYF
TGTGCCAGCAGTAACCGGGACAGGGCTTACGAGCAGTACTTC
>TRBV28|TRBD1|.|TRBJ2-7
CASQSGDRPYEQYF
TGTGCCAGCCAGAGTGGGGACAGACCGTACGAGCAGTACTTC
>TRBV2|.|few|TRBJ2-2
CASSVMGRSATGELFF
TGTGCCAGCAGTGTAATGGGACGGAGCGCAACCGGGGAGCTGTTTTTT
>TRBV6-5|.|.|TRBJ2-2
CASSWGENTGELFF
TGTGCCAGCAGTTGGGGAGAGAACACCGGGGAGCTGTTTTTT
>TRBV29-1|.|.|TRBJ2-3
CSAGGPTDTQYF
TGCAGCGCCGGGGGGCCGACAGATACGCAGTATTTT
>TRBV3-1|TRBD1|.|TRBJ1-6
CASSQGQGHSPLHF
TGTGCCAGCAGCCAAGGACAGGGCCATTCACCCCTCCACTTT
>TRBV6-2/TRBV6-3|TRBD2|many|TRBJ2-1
CASSYFQREGRIEQFF
TGTGCCAGCAGTTATTTCCAGCGGGAGGGCCGAATTGAGCAGTTCTTC
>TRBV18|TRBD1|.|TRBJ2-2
CASSPPRTGVPNTGELFF
TGTGCCAGCTCACCACCTCGGACAGGGGTTCCCAACACCGGGGAGCTGTTTTTT
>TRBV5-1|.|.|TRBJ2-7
CASSPAGILSYEQYF
TGCGCCAGCAGCCCGGCAGGTATACTCTCCTACGAGCAGTACTTC
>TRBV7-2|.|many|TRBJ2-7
CASSLRTGFSRYEQYF
TGTGCCAGCAGCTTAAGAACAGGTTTCTCACGGTACGAGCAGTACTTC
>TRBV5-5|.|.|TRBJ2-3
CASRWTRQQDTQYF
TGTGCCAGCAGATGGACTCGTCAACAAGATACGCAGTATTTT
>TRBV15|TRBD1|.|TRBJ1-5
CATREDRGHNQPQHF
TGTGCCACCAGGGAGGACAGGGGGCACAATCAGCCCCAGCATTTT
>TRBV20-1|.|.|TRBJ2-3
CSASVGTDTQYF
TGCAGTGCTTCGGTGGGCACAGATACGCAGTATTTT
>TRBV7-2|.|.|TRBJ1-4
CASSLFSTNEKLFF
TGTGCCAGCAGCTTATTTTCAACTAATGAAAAACTGTTTTTT
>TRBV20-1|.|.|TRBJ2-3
CSARDTRGAPRRDTQYF
TGCAGTGCTAGAGACACCAGGGGTGCGCCGCGGCGGGATACGCAGTATTTT